The 25 T cell receptor beta chains reported below all come from one sample, sequenced in a study of shared clonotypes between healthy human individuals. The protocol was immunoSEQ multiplex PCR, while the TCRdb copy is restricted to in-frame clones and leaves out a portion. The sample lists about 2.3 million clones; approximately 90% were seen once. The source material was naive CD4+ T cells from PBMCs. This sample's subset: CD45RA+ positively selected. These receptor sequences come from a man between 18 and 29 years old in good health. Some clones in this sample may be carry-over from other donors' samples.

The genes are TRBV2 and TRBJ2-7; 9 bases match TRBD2. V lost 5 bases, J lost 3 bases, and 8 bases stayed unmatched. The germline V gene encodes CDR1 SNHLY and CDR2 FYNNEI. The CDR3 covers 15 residues. DNA for the CDR3: TGTGCCAGCAGTTCCTGGGGTAGCGGGAGCTACGAGCAGTACTTC. Residues: CASSSWGSGSYEQYF.

V usage is TRBV4-2 and J usage is TRBJ1-4; no reliable D call. The CDR3 runs to 16 residues. Germline lookup yields CDR1 LGHNA and CDR2 YNFKEQ. Trimming stripped 0 bases from V and 3 bases from J, with 11 bases between. The CDR3 sequence: CASSQDQAVANEKLFF. The CDR3, as DNA: TGTGCCAGCAGCCAAGATCAGGCAGTAGCTAATGAAAAACTGTTTTTT.

Only one count was recorded for this clone. The chain uses TRBV15 and TRBJ2-7; a weak D match, TRBD1 (7 bases). The V and J ends lost 3 bases and 0 bases respectively, with 15 bases between them. CDR1 and CDR2 from the germline V gene are LNHNV and YYDKDF (reference sequence). This CDR3 is 16 amino acids long. The CDR3 region is CATSRGGGTDSYEQYF. CDR3 nucleotides: TGTGCCACCAGCAGGGGCGGAGGGACAGACTCCTACGAGCAGTACTTC.

The chain couples TRBV27 to TRBJ2-5; D uncertain. The length of the CDR3 is 15 residues. The germline V and J ends were trimmed by 2 bases and 3 bases, with 13 bases remaining between them. Germline values: CDR1 MNHEY, CDR2 SMNVEV (reference sequence). CDR3: CASSLRRVQKETQYF. In nucleotides, the CDR3 is TGTGCCAGCAGTTTAAGAAGGGTTCAAAAAGAGACCCAGTACTTC.

This clone was found once. The chain joins TRBV4-2 to TRBJ2-2; TRBD2 agrees at 9 bases. This CDR3 spans 15 amino acids. Losses at the gene ends were 6 bases for V and 4 bases for J; bases not matched to a gene: 6. Germline assignment: CDR1 LGHNA and CDR2 YNFKEQ. This chain's CDR3 is CASSRSGSLTGELFF. The CDR3, as DNA: TGTGCCAGCAGTCGTAGCGGGAGTCTCACCGGGGAGCTGTTTTTT.

As to this clone: Other nucleotide sequences in the sample specify the same CDR3. The chain joins TRBV30 to TRBJ1-1, with 7 nucleotides matching TRBD1. Per germline, CDR1 GTSNPN and CDR2 SVGIG (reference sequence). V lost 2 bases to trimming and J lost 5 bases; unmatched junction nucleotides: 5. This CDR3 region has 13 residues. DNA of the CDR3: TGTGCCTGGAGTACCCAGGGGGGGACTGAAGCTTTCTTT. It yields the protein CAWSTQGGTEAFF.

V and J are TRBV6-1 and TRBJ2-4; D is unclear. Germline V lookup: CDR1 MNHNS, CDR2 SASEGT. CDR3 length equals 14 residues. V dropped 6 bases and J dropped 2 bases, with 11 bases sitting between them. This CDR3 reads CASRPHRSKNIQYF. The CDR3 DNA reads TGTGCCAGCAGACCCCACCGGTCCAAAAACATTCAGTACTTC.

This sequence joins TRBV29-1 and TRBJ1-1; D is ambiguous. The CDR3 has 12 amino acids. Germline V gene sequence: CDR1 SQVTM, CDR2 ANQGSEA. V lost 8 bases to trimming and J lost 2 bases, with 12 bases between them. CDR3 nucleotide sequence: TGCAGCTCTGGAAGGGTTAACACTGAAGCTTTCTTT. This gives the protein CSSGRVNTEAFF.

This clone showed up just a few times. V usage is TRBV29-1 and J usage is TRBJ1-1, with D unclear. Germline V gene data show CDR1 as SQVTM and CDR2 as ANQGSEA. V lost 5 bases and J lost 11, with 15 bases in between. The CDR3 spans 11 residues. In nucleotides, the CDR3 is TGCAGCGTTCGGGTAGGGATAGCGGCTTTCTTT. Residues: CSVRVGIAAFF.

This chain joins TRBV5-4 and TRBJ2-7, with D perhaps TRBD1 or TRBD2 (6 bases each). This CDR3 comprises 15 residues. Germline CDR1 is SGHNT and CDR2 is YYREEE (reference sequence). The V and J ends lost 4 bases and 5 bases respectively, with 19 bases between them. The DNA of the CDR3 is TGTGCCAGCAGCGGGCGGGGACAACCACCCGACGAGCAGTACTTC. Translation: CASSGRGQPPDEQYF.

As to this clone: Other nucleotide sequences from this sample produce the same CDR3. The rearrangement uses TRBV7-3 and TRBJ1-3; D gene uncertain. In germline, CDR1 is SGHTA, CDR2 FQGTGA. The CDR3 runs 13 residues. V lost 1 base and J lost 3, with 4 bases in between. CDR3 DNA: TGTGCCAGCAGCTTAAGCAGTGGAAACACCATATATTTT. Protein sequence: CASSLSSGNTIYF.

This chain's CDR3 is CASSPGLGVNYGYTF. In DNA form, the CDR3 reads TGTGCCAGCAGTCCGGGACTGGGCGTTAACTATGGCTACACCTTC. The chain employs TRBV6-6 and TRBJ1-2; tentative D call: TRBD1 (5 bases). Germline lookup yields CDR1 MNHNY and CDR2 SVGAGI (reference sequence). The V end was cut by 5 bases, the J end by 1 base, with 14 bases between. The CDR3 runs 15 residues.

The rearrangement joins TRBV25-1 to TRBJ1-4; maybe TRBD1 (6 bases). The germline V and J ends were trimmed by 10 bases and 6 bases, with 15 bases remaining between them. The CDR3 sequence is 13 residues long. Germline lookup yields CDR1 MGHDK and CDR2 SYGVNS. CDR3 region: CANVGHLHEKLFF. DNA of the CDR3: TGTGCCAACGTGGGACATCTACATGAAAAACTGTTTTTT. The full variable domain, completed using reference TRBV25-1 and TRBJ1-4, is EADIYQTPRYLVIGTGKKITLECSQTMGHDKMYWYQQDPGMELHLIHYSYGVNSTEKGDLSSESTVSRIRTEHFPLTLESARPSHTSQYLCANVGHLHEKLFFGSGTQLSVL.

On this clone: Other DNA sequences in the sample encode the same CDR3. The chain uses TRBV7-9 and TRBJ2-3; 9 nucleotides line up with TRBD2. The junction had 4 bases not matched to a gene; V was cut back by 6 bases and J by 0 bases. The CDR3 length is 15 residues. CDR1 SEHNR and CDR2 FQNEAQ come from the germline V gene (reference sequence). For the CDR3, the DNA is TGTGCCAGCAGTTTTACTAGCGGGAGCACAGATACGCAGTATTTT. Translated: CASSFTSGSTDTQYF.

CDR3 in DNA: TGTGCCAGCAGCCGAAGGGGGGCCGGCGAAAAACTGTTTTTT. Translating gives CASSRRGAGEKLFF. J is TRBJ1-4 and V is TRBV28, with D possibly being TRBD1 (6 bases). V dropped 6 bases and J dropped 8 bases, with 16 bases sitting between them. The CDR3 is 14 amino acids. Germline CDR1 is MDHEN and CDR2 is SYDVKM.

The genes are TRBV6-1 and TRBJ2-5; possible D gene TRBD1, 5 bases. The ends were cut back, 4 bases at V and 3 bases at J, with 15 bases in the middle. The germline V gene has CDR1 MNHNS and CDR2 SASEGT. The CDR3 has 15 residues. Here the CDR3 reads CASSVGRGREETQYF. Here the CDR3 DNA reads TGTGCCAGCAGTGTTGGTAGGGGCAGGGAAGAGACCCAGTACTTC.

The genes are TRBV28 and TRBJ2-3; D call uncertain. V was shortened by 4 bases and J by 0 bases, with 11 bases between the two germline ends. Germline CDR1 reads MDHEN; CDR2 reads SYDVKM. This CDR3 comprises 15 residues. CDR3 amino acids: CASSSGLTSTDTQYF. CDR3 DNA: TGTGCCAGCAGTTCCGGGTTAACTAGCACAGATACGCAGTATTTT.

This clone was observed a single time. The chain recombines TRBV6-1 with TRBJ1-4; 7 positions match TRBD1. The CDR3 length is 19 residues. V lost 0 bases and J lost 7; bases outside the gene matches: 17. Germline V lookup: CDR1 MNHNS, CDR2 SASEGT. The CDR3 nucleotides read TGTGCCAGCAGTGAAGCGATGGGGGGCGGTAGGGGGCCCGGTGAAAAACTGTTTTTT. As protein: CASSEAMGGGRGPGEKLFF.

The gene calls are TRBV5-6 and TRBJ2-7; D is possibly TRBD1 or TRBD2 (5 bases each). The CDR3 has 17 amino acids. Trimming took off 0 bases at V and 2 bases at J, with 18 bases between the two ends. Germline V gene data show CDR1 as SGHDT and CDR2 as YYEEEE. This CDR3 is CASSLGLGAPQTYEQYF. The CDR3 DNA reads TGTGCCAGCAGCTTGGGCCTCGGGGCGCCCCAGACCTACGAGCAGTACTTC.

Points on this clone: This specimen includes other DNA sequences encoding the same CDR3. V gene TRBV7-2 combines with J gene TRBJ2-1; D gene uncertain. Trimming removed 1 base from V and 9 bases from J, with 7 bases in between. Germline CDR1 and CDR2: SGHTA and FQGNSA. CDR3 length equals 12 residues. The CDR3 region is CASSLVRIEQFF. Here the CDR3 DNA reads TGTGCCAGCAGCTTAGTAAGGATTGAGCAGTTCTTC.

V gene TRBV10-1 combines with J gene TRBJ2-7, with 8 bases identical to TRBD1. The junction had 23 bases not matched to a gene; V was cut back by 4 bases and J by 9 bases. CDR3 length equals 18 residues. Germline CDR1 reads WNHNN; CDR2 reads SYGVQD (reference sequence). CDR3: CASSVPIGQGAPQDGQYF. CDR3 DNA: TGCGCCAGCAGTGTGCCCATCGGGCAGGGGGCCCCCCAGGATGGGCAGTACTTC.

V usage is TRBV6-1 and J usage is TRBJ2-1; D may be TRBD2 (5 bases). V lost 8 bases, J lost 7 bases, and 15 bases lay in between. This CDR3 has 13 residues. Germline lookup yields CDR1 MNHNS and CDR2 SASEGT. CDR3 in DNA: TGTGCCAGCCGAGGAGGTCCCCGGAATGAGCAGTTCTTC. Translating it yields CASRGGPRNEQFF.

The chain carries TRBV7-6 and TRBJ1-6, with D maybe TRBD1 (5 bases). The CDR3 covers 17 residues. V lost 1 base, J lost 5 bases, and 15 bases lay in between. From germline, CDR1 is SGHVS and CDR2 FNYEAQ. CDR3 region: CASSLGAGSFHNSPLHF. The CDR3 region has the DNA TGTGCCAGCAGCTTAGGCGCAGGGAGTTTCCATAATTCACCCCTCCACTTT.

This rearrangement joins TRBV5-4 to TRBJ1-1, with 11 bases that match TRBD1. The CDR3 consists of 14 residues. The ends lost 4 bases at V and 4 bases at J; junction bases unmatched: 3. CDR1 SGHNT and CDR2 YYREEE come from the germline V gene (reference sequence). CDR3 residues: CASSQGQGGTEAFF. CDR3 DNA: TGTGCCAGCAGCCAGGGACAGGGGGGCACTGAAGCTTTCTTT.

This chain joins TRBV30 and TRBJ1-5, with a tentative D call TRBD1 (5 bases). V gave up 3 bases and J gave up 7 bases, with 10 bases separating them. This CDR3 comprises 12 residues. Germline CDR1 reads GTSNPN; CDR2 reads SVGIG (reference sequence). CDR3 amino acids: CAWRRGGQPQHF. CDR3 DNA sequence: TGTGCCTGGAGAAGGGGCGGGCAGCCCCAGCATTTT. Variable domain in full (rest from reference TRBV30 and TRBJ1-5): SQTIHQWPATLVQPVGSPLSLECTVEGTSNPNLYWYRQAAGRGLQLLFYSVGIGQISSEVPQNLSASRPQDRQFILSSKKLLLSDSGFYLCAWRRGGQPQHFGDGTRLSIL.